The 10 T cell receptor beta chains reported below all come from one sample, sequenced in a study of blood T cell repertoires in COVID-19. The data were produced by immunoSEQ multiplex PCR, yet TCRdb's version contains in-frame clones alone and is incomplete. In the table there are around 390,000 clones, around nine tenths of which are singletons. What was sequenced was PBMCs or T cells enriched from blood (not recorded which). These TCRs come from a woman between 50 and 59 years old who had recovered from COVID-19.

The CDR3 nucleotides are TGTGCCAGCAGTTACTCCCCCGGACAGGGGGGCAATCAGCCCCAGCATTTT. This sequence encodes CASSYSPGQGGNQPQHF. The chain carries TRBV6-2 or TRBV6-3 and TRBJ1-5; 10 nucleotides line up with TRBD1. Per germline, CDR1 MNHEY and CDR2 SVGEGT. V gave up 0 bases and J gave up 2 bases; unmatched junction bases: 4. CDR3 length: 17 residues.

This clone was counted once. V and J are TRBV10-3 and TRBJ1-4, with D perhaps TRBD1 (6 bases). The V gene lost 2 bases and the J gene lost 6 bases, with 10 bases spanning the gap. The CDR3 length is 14 residues. CDR1 is ENHRY, CDR2 SYGVKD, per germline. The CDR3 DNA is TGTGCCATCAGTGAGAAGGGGGTTGATGAAAAACTGTTTTTT. This translates into CAISEKGVDEKLFF.

V is TRBV18 and J is TRBJ1-5, with 8 bases fitting TRBD1. CDR3 size: 15 residues. The germline V gene encodes CDR1 KGHSH and CDR2 LQKENI. V lost 5 bases and J lost 5; bases outside the gene matches: 8. The chain's CDR3 is CASSVGTGNYQPQHF. The DNA of the CDR3 is TGTGCCAGCTCAGTCGGGACAGGCAATTATCAGCCCCAGCATTTT. The variable domain in full, with the rest retrieved from reference TRBV18 and TRBJ1-5, is NAGVMQNPRHLVRRRGQEARLRCSPMKGHSHVYWYRQLPEEGLKFMVYLQKENIIDESGMPKERFSAEFPKEGPSILRIQQVVRGDSAAYFCASSVGTGNYQPQHFGDGTRLSIL.

The rearrangement links TRBV4-3 to TRBJ1-3; possibly TRBD1 for D (6 bases). This CDR3 is built from 21 residues. CDR1 is LGHNA, CDR2 YSLEER, per germline. V lost 0 bases, J lost 4 bases, and 28 bases lay in between. The CDR3 region is CASSQEVFTSGTGSIGNTIYF. CDR3 nucleotides: TGCGCCAGCAGCCAAGAGGTATTCACCTCTGGCACAGGGAGCATCGGAAACACCATATATTTT.

This clone turned up a few times. This chain links TRBV19 with TRBJ1-1; D is unclear. Germline V lookup: CDR1 LNHDA, CDR2 SQIVND (reference sequence). The CDR3 consists of 11 residues. Trimming pared 9 bases from V and 6 bases from J, leaving 11 bases between. The chain's CDR3 is CASGVGAEAFF. CDR3 sequence (DNA): TGTGCCAGCGGGGTGGGAGCTGAAGCTTTCTTT.

This clone is a singleton in its sample. The chain uses TRBV3-1 (or the pseudogene TRBV3-2) and TRBJ1-2; D unclear. CDR3 length: 12 amino acids. Germline CDR1 reads LGHDT; CDR2 reads YNNKEL (reference sequence). V was clipped by 3 bases and J by 5 bases, with 7 bases between them. This chain's CDR3 is CASSQGEYGYTF. The CDR3 DNA reads TGTGCCAGCAGCCAGGGAGAATATGGCTACACCTTC.

This clone was recorded a few times. The rearrangement joins TRBV4-1 to TRBJ1-4; possibly TRBD1 for D (5 bases). Trimming left V 3 bases short and J 5 bases short, with 22 bases between. The V gene's germline CDR1 is MGHRA and CDR2 YSYEKL. CDR3 size: 18 residues. DNA for the CDR3: TGCGCCAGCAGCCACCCCAAGCAGGGCGGGAGAGTGAATGAAAAACTGTTTTTT. Translating it yields CASSHPKQGGRVNEKLFF.

The rearrangement uses TRBV5-4 and TRBJ2-3; 15 nucleotides match TRBD2. The trim removed 3 bases at V and 4 bases at J, leaving 0 bases unmatched. CDR1 SGHNT and CDR2 YYREEE come from the germline V gene (reference sequence). The CDR3 totals 15 residues. The CDR3 DNA is TGTGCCAGCAGCTGGACTAGCGGGGGGGCAGATACGCAGTATTTT. It is translated as CASSWTSGGADTQYF.

The chain has TRBV7-2 and TRBJ2-5; the match to TRBD2 covers 8 bases. From germline, CDR1 is SGHTA and CDR2 FQGNSA. J was trimmed by 5 bases and V by 2 bases; bases with no gene match: 7. The CDR3 covers 15 residues. The CDR3 sequence is CASSLKAGGSETQYF. The CDR3, as DNA: TGTGCCAGCAGCTTAAAGGCGGGGGGCAGCGAGACCCAGTACTTC.

The CDR3 nucleotides read TGTGCCATCAGTGAAAGGGAGAGGGAGCAGTTCTTC. Amino acid sequence: CAISEREREQFF. The chain combines TRBV10-3 with TRBJ2-1; tentatively, D is TRBD2 (5 bases). The CDR3 contains 12 residues. Trimming removed 3 bases at V and 10 bases at J, with 10 bases between. CDR1 and CDR2 from the germline V gene are ENHRY and SYGVKD.